This entry is about one TCR beta chain. This record belongs to a study of blood T cell repertoires in COVID-19. Between the trimmed V and J ends, which lost 1 base and 6 bases, there was a span of 12 bases. CDR1 is MNHEY, CDR2 SMNVEV, per germline (reference sequence). This CDR3 has 14 residues. Methods used by the authors: Reference gene primer amplification gave estimated nucleated cell counts. Method: immunoSEQ multiplex PCR; TCRdb's copy keeps in-frame clones and lacks some. That table supplies the V and J calls and clone size; D and trimming were determined from the DNA. Of some 350,000 clones listed, over 75% are singletons. The cohort comprised adults aged about 18 to 90 years residing in approximately 25 US areas. Cohort 3 donors counted as recovered after two negative PCRs, clearance, or resolved symptoms.

The rearrangement uses TRBV27 and TRBJ1-1; the D is unclear. This TCR was recovered from a woman aged 30 to 39 who had recovered from COVID-19. The sample was PBMCs or T cells enriched from blood (not recorded which). The CDR3 nucleotides read TGTGCCAGCAGTTTATTTGGGGAGATGTCTGAAGCTTTCTTT. Translation gives CASSLFGEMSEAFF.